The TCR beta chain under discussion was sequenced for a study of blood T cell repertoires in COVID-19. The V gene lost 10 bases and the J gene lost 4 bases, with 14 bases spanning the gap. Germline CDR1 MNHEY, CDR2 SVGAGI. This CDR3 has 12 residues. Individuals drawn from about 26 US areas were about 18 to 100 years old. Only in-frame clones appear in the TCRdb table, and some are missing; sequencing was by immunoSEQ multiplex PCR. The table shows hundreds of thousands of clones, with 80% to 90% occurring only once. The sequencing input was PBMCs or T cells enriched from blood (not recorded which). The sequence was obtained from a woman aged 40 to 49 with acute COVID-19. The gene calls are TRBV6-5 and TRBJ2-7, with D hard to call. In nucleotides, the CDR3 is TGTGCCACCGCGCCTCCCGGGTACGAGCAGTACTTC. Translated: CATAPPGYEQYF.